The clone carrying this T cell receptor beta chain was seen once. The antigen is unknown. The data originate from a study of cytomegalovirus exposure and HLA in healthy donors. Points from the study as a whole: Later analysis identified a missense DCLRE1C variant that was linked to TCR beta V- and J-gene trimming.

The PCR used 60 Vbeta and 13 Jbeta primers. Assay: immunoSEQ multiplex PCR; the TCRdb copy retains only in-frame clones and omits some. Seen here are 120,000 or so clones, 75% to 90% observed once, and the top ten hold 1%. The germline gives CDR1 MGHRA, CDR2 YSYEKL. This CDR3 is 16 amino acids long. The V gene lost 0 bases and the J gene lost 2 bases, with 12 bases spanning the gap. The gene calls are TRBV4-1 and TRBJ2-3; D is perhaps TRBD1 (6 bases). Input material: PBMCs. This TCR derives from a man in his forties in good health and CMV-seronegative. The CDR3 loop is CASSQDEDSTTDTQYF. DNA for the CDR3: TGCGCCAGCAGCCAAGATGAGGACAGCACCACAGATACGCAGTATTTT.